This TCR beta chain originates from a study of T cell responses to AZD1222 COVID-19 vaccine. Clones were read by immunoSEQ multiplex PCR, and TCRdb kept only the in-frame ones, dropping some. The sample carries more than 110,000 clones, roughly 91% recorded once. CDR3 length equals 12 residues. Germline V lookup: CDR1 GTSNPN, CDR2 SVGIG (reference sequence). Trimming took 2 bases from V and 5 from J, leaving 10 bases between them. V is TRBV30 and J is TRBJ2-7; unclear D gene. This TCR came from an adult in good health. The sequencing here drew on peripheral blood, taken on day 0 of AZD1222 vaccination. The CDR3 coding sequence is TGTGCCTGGAGTATCTCCTGGCACGAGCAGTACTTC. Translation gives CAWSISWHEQYF.